Within the sample, the clone carrying this T cell receptor (beta chain) is medium-sized. Its antigen is not known. The entry originates in a study of breast tumors, draining lymph nodes, adjacent tissues. Study conclusions and caveats: Findings are consistent with lymph node origin and intratumoral expansion of most tumor T cells. Tumor and nontumor repertoires were significantly more similar in luminal-like than in basal-like breast cancer. Compared with lymph nodes, tumors were less diverse; compared with nontumor tissue, more.

Each CDR3 protein gets one entry after TCRdb re-called the multiplex PCR reads with MiXCR. Here the sample spans about 13,000 distinct CDR3 sequences, 50% being singletons. The receptor comes from a female donor with breast cancer. Some clones in this sample may be carry-over from other donors' samples. The source material was tumor-adjacent breast tissue.

Here the CDR3 DNA reads TGCAGTGCTAGTCTGCAGGGTGGGAATTCACCCCTCCACTTT. This codes for CSASLQGGNSPLHF. The J gene is TRBJ1-6, the V gene TRBV20-1; TRBD1 might be the D (5 bases). The CDR3 totals 14 residues. The V and J ends lost 3 bases and 7 bases respectively, with 13 bases between them. Germline lookup yields CDR1 DFQATT and CDR2 SNEGSKA (reference sequence).